The T cell receptor (beta chain) described here comes from a study of cytomegalovirus exposure and HLA in healthy donors. General observations from the study: It has been reported that TCR beta sequences accurately predicted the HLA-A and HLA-B alleles of most subjects.

Regarding this clone: Its specificity is unknown.

60 Vbeta and 13 Jbeta primers were used in PCR. Method: immunoSEQ multiplex PCR; TCRdb's copy keeps in-frame clones and lacks some. Among around 130,000 clones listed, roughly 80% were seen once. The length of the CDR3 is 13 residues. Per the germline V gene, CDR1 is SGHTA and CDR2 is FQGNSA. The V gene end was trimmed by 10 bases and the J gene end by 2 bases; junction bases not matched to a gene: 5. The chain uses TRBV7-2 and TRBJ2-7; 10 bases map to TRBD2. The clonotype was recovered from a girl under 10 years old in good health and CMV-seronegative. The sequencing sample was made of PBMCs. CDR3 protein: CAIEREGPYEQYF. CDR3 sequence (DNA): TGTGCCATCGAGCGGGAGGGCCCCTACGAGCAGTACTTC. The full variable domain, with the rest looked up from reference TRBV7-2 and TRBJ2-7, is GAGVSQSPSNKVTEKGKDVELRCDPISGHTALYWYRQSLGQGLEFLIYFQGNSAPDKSGLPSDRFSAERTGGSVSTLTIQRTQQEDSAVYLCAIEREGPYEQYFGPGTRLTVT.